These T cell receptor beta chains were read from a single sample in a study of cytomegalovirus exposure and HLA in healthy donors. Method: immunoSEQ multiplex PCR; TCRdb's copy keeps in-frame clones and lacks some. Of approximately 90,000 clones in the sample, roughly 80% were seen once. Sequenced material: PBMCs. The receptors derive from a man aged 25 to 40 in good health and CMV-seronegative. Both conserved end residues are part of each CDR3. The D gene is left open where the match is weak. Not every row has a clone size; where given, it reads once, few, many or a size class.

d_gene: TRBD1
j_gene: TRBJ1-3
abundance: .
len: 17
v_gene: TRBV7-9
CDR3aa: CASSEIYRGSSGNTIYF
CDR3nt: TGTGCCAGCAGCGAGATTTACAGGGGTAGCTCTGGAAACACCATATATTTT

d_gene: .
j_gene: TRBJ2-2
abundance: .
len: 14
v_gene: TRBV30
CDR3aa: CAWSPTAGTGELFF
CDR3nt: TGTGCCTGGAGTCCCACGGCGGGGACCGGGGAGCTGTTTTTT

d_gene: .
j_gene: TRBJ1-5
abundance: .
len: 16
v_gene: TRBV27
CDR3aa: CASSLGGSYSNQPQHF
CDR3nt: TGTGCCAGCAGTTTAGGAGGGTCCTATAGCAATCAGCCCCAGCATTTT

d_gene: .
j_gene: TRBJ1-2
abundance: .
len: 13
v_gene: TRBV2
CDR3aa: CATQGTPNYGYTF
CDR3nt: TGTGCCACGCAGGGAACCCCTAACTATGGCTACACCTTC

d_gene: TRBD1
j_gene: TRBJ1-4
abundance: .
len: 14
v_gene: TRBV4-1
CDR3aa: CASSQTGLGEKLFF
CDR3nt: TGCGCCAGCAGCCAGACAGGGTTGGGTGAAAAACTGTTTTTT

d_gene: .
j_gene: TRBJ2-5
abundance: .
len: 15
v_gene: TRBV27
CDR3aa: CASRLRTEAQETQYF
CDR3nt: TGTGCCAGCCGATTACGGACGGAGGCTCAAGAGACCCAGTACTTC

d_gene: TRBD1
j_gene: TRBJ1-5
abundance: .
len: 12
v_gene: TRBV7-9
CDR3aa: CASSFRQGDQHF
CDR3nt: TGTGCCAGCAGCTTCCGACAGGGCGACCAGCATTTT

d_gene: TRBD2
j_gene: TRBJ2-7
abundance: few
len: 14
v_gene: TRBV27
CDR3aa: CASSSGGLSYEQYF
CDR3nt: TGTGCCAGCAGTAGCGGGGGGCTCTCCTACGAGCAGTACTTC

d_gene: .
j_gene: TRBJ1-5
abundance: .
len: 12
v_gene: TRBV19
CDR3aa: CASRDSLGPQHF
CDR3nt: TGTGCCAGTAGAGACAGCCTCGGGCCCCAGCATTTT

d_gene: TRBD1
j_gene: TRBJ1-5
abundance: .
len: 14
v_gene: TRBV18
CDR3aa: CASSPDRDNQPQHF
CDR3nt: TGTGCCAGCTCCCCAGACAGGGACAATCAGCCCCAGCATTTT

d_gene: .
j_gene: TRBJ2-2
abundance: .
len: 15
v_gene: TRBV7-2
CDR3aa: CASSPQGLNTGELFF
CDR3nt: TGTGCCAGCAGCCCGCAGGGATTGAACACCGGGGAGCTGTTTTTT

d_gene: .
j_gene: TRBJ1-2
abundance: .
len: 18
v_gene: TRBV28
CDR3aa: CASSLILKLTGFDYGYTF
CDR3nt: TGTGCCAGCAGTTTAATTCTTAAACTCACGGGGTTTGACTATGGCTACACCTTC

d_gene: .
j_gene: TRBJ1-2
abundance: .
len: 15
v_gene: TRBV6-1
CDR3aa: CASSEQGGGPYGYTF
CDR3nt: TGTGCCAGCAGTGAACAGGGAGGGGGGCCTTATGGCTACACCTTC